This T cell receptor (beta chain) was sequenced during a study of molecular identifiers for immune sequencing clone quantification. General study results and limits: Spiked-in Jurkat TCR RNA corresponding to one cell was reported as detectable against approximately 930,000 naive cells.

Germline values: CDR1 SEHNR, CDR2 FQNEAQ (reference sequence). CDR3 length: 14 amino acids. The germline V and J ends were trimmed by 5 bases and 8 bases, with 18 bases remaining between them. The authors sorted naive CD8 T cells as CD8+CD4-CCR7+CD45RA+. This clonotype occurred many times. Antigen unknown. Previously described methods and listed TCR primers were used for bulk TCR libraries. TCRdb independently ran MiXCR on the PCR reads; one entry per CDR3 protein. This sample has around 480,000 distinct CDR3 sequences, with roughly 23% found just once. Sequences were obtained from naive CD8+ T cells from blood, with Jurkat cell RNA spiked in. Subset described: FACS-sorted CD8+CD4-CCR7+CD45RA+ naive T cells. The gene calls are TRBV7-9 and TRBJ1-1; perhaps TRBD1 as D (5 bases). This sequence was found in a human donor in good health. Some libraries in this study had Jurkat cell RNA spiked in. In nucleotides, the CDR3 is TGTGCCAGCAGCCCACTGGGCAGGGAAGGGGAAGCTTTCTTT. Translating it yields CASSPLGREGEAFF.